The 5 T cell receptor beta chains reported below all come from one sample, sequenced in a study of CD4 T cells in relation to SARS-CoV-2 and coronaviruses. Antigens for these TCRs are unknown. The repertoire was sequenced with immunoSEQ multiplex PCR; TCRdb's copy has only in-frame clones and lacks some. The data hold about 36,000 clones, with 65% to 80% observed a single time. Sequenced sample: memory CD4+ T cells from PBMCs, cultured in vitro. The receptor set was obtained from an adult with COVID-19.

The CDR3 loop is CATSENIGGYTF. The CDR3 DNA follows: TGTGCCACCAGTGAAAACATAGGTGGCTACACCTTC. The chain uses TRBV24-1 and TRBJ1-2; D gene ambiguous. The CDR3 spans 12 residues. The germline V and J ends were trimmed by 4 bases and 7 bases, with 9 bases remaining between them. CDR1 is KGHDR, CDR2 SFDVKD, per germline.

This chain joins TRBV2 and TRBJ2-1, with D possibly being TRBD2 (5 bases). The CDR3 is 13 residues long. Germline V CDR1 and CDR2: SNHLY, FYNNEI. V was trimmed by 6 bases and J by 5 bases, leaving 11 bases between them. As DNA, the CDR3 is TGTGCCAGCAGCGGGGAGTTTAACAATGAGCAGTTCTTC. Its protein is CASSGEFNNEQFF.

The chain is built from TRBV6-5 and TRBJ1-2, with D hard to call. The ends were cut back, 0 bases at V and 0 bases at J, with 5 bases in the middle. The CDR3 consists of 14 residues. CDR1 is MNHEY and CDR2 is SVGAGI in the germline V gene. CDR3 sequence reads: CASSYSPSNYGYTF. The CDR3 bases are TGTGCCAGCAGTTACTCACCGTCTAACTATGGCTACACCTTC.

The V gene is TRBV18, the J gene TRBJ1-5, with a weak D call TRBD1 (6 bases). CDR3 length equals 14 residues. CDR1 and CDR2 from the germline V gene are KGHSH and LQKENI. Trimming removed 1 base at V and 7 bases at J, with 11 bases between. As DNA, the CDR3 is TGTGCCAGCTCACCACTACAGGGAGGGCAGCCCCAGCATTTT. Amino acid sequence: CASSPLQGGQPQHF.

This clone appeared a single time. This chain links TRBV19 with TRBJ2-1; no reliable D call. The CDR3 is 14 amino acids. Germline V gene data show CDR1 as LNHDA and CDR2 as SQIVND (reference sequence). V shed 3 bases and J shed 8 bases, with 14 bases lying between them. The CDR3, as DNA: TGTGCCAGTAGTATGAGGAAAGTTATCGATGAGCAGTTCTTC. This translates into CASSMRKVIDEQFF.